This TCR beta chain derives from a study of beta chain features in type 1 diabetes (dated by TCRdb to about 2018). General notes on the study: Mean age, gender distribution, total cell number and subset yield did not differ between patients and healthy donors. A total of around 110,000,000 sorted cells were examined across all samples, and RNA yield correlated strongly with the number of cells per subset. Naive and central memory subsets were obtained from all 30 or so donors, but regulatory and stem cell-like memory subsets were isolated from only 8 patients and roughly 8 healthy donors. In the study, recently diagnosed type 1 diabetes patients and matched healthy donors were compared on the TCRB repertoires of their sorted circulating CD4+ T cell subsets.

The High Capacity cDNA Reverse Transcription Kit was used to reverse transcribe all of the isolated RNA, meaning that expressed TCRB transcripts were what got sequenced. Naive, central memory and regulatory T cell samples underwent deep immunoSEQ sequencing, averaging about 3.57 million total reads per sample. After sorted cells were lysed in RLT buffer, RNA was extracted with DNase-treated RNeasy Micro or Mini kits, with the choice depending on cell number. To prevent cross-contamination, each cell subset was processed individually, whereas patient and healthy donor samples were processed jointly. TCRB sequences were amplified from cDNA with the immunoSEQ multiplex PCR, producing 87-bp fragments spanning the CDR3 region. The amplicons were sequenced using the Illumina HiSeq platform. Per the source publication's procedure: Synthetic template baselines were used to correct PCR bias computationally, reads within Hamming distance 2 were collapsed together, and singletons that could not be merged were discarded. Reads were aligned to IMGT to assign V, D and J genes, CDR3 length, and insertions or deletions at six rearrangement sites. Within each subset, clonotype counts were normalized to the number of sorted cells before true diversity and Gini coefficients were calculated with the tcR R package. The overlap coefficient, calculated on TCRB nucleotide sequences, was used to measure repertoire sharing. As a proxy for the pre-selection repertoire, out-of-frame TCRB sequences from naive cells were analyzed. Drawn from immuneACCESS, this table holds only the in-frame rearrangements with V and J called that TCRdb kept. Clones are partly lost; checked studies trace under half to an unresolved V gene and leave the rest unexplained. V, J and clone size were drawn from that table, and D and trimming were deduced from the DNA. The sample records 250,000 to 350,000 clones, about 15% of which are singletons. 0.015% to 0.017% of the sample is held by the ten biggest clonotypes.

Each donor gave one peripheral blood draw, averaging approximately 0.12 L, which was collected into heparinised tubes. Using a panel that included CD45RO, CCR7, CD25, CD127, CD95 and CD27, naive, central memory, regulatory and stem cell-like memory CD4+ T cells were sorted on a BD FACSAria II. All sorted populations exceeded 95% purity. Right away, PBMCs were isolated by Lymphoprep density gradient centrifugation and were stained directly, with no culture step. So that batch effects would be minimized, each experiment stained and sorted samples in pairs, pairing one healthy donor with one patient. Study-wide findings and limitations: Type 1 diabetes patients showed a moderate but significant shortening of TCRB CDR3 length in all four CD4+ subsets. At VDJ recombination sites, type 1 diabetes patients had fewer insertions and more deleted nucleotides, which implies abnormalities in thymic rearrangement. Only small numbers of individuals were included in the HLA sub-analyses, which left unresolved whether HLA type had any influence on TCRB rearrangement. Because cDNA was sequenced instead of genomic DNA, highly expressing activated cells could be over-represented, though the groups showed no difference in activation or CD3 levels. Naive, central memory and regulatory TCRB repertoires appeared more similar among patients than among healthy donors. PCR might favor shorter templates, but patient and control samples were amplified and corrected together, so any skew would affect both groups equally.

This clone showed up many times. Its antigen remains unidentified. Base qualities are not at hand, and no much larger clone is one base apart. The germline V gene supplies CDR1 LGHNA and CDR2 YSLEER. Inclusive of the bounding cysteine and phenylalanine, the CDR3 is 13 residues long. Of all the DNA, just the CDR3 is kept, 39 bases in frame from base 1. Between the V and J ends, shortened by 3 bases and 7 bases respectively, the junction contains 10 bases. The TCR comes from a man aged 18-30 years with type 1 diabetes. What was sequenced was naive CD4+ T cells from blood. Per the publication, the cell subset or site label means: true naive CD4+ T cells. This chain joins TRBV4-3 to TRBJ1-5; no D segment can be confidently identified. The DNA sequence reads TGCGCCAGCAGCCAGAGGAGCGGGCAGCCCCAGCATTTT. Protein translation: CASSQRSGQPQHF.